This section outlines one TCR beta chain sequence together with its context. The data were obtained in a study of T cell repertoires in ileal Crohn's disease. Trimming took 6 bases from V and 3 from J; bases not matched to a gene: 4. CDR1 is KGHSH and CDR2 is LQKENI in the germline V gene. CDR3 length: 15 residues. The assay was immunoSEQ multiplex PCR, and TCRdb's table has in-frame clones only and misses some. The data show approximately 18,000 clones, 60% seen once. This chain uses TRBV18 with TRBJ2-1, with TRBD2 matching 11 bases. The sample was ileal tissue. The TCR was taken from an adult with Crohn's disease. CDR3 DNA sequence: TGTGCCAGCTCTGTACTAGCGGGGGTCTACAATGAGCAGTTCTTC. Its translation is CASSVLAGVYNEQFF.